A single sample is the source of the 27 T cell receptor beta chains below, sequenced in a study of blood T cells in healthy people across ages. For the second PCR, which ran for roughly 7 to 11 cycles, a sample-barcoded 5' primer and a J-beta primer mix were used. TCRdb fed the 5' RACE reads into MiXCR, producing one record per CDR3 protein. The data hold approximately 820,000 distinct CDR3 sequences, with approximately 44% observed a single time. Input material: blood. These receptors came from a man aged 55 to 69 in good health.

V and J are TRBV5-1 and TRBJ2-5; tentatively, D is TRBD1 (5 bases). Between the trimmed V and J ends, which lost 5 bases and 1 base, there was a span of 15 bases. The germline V gene encodes CDR1 SGHRS and CDR2 YFSETQ. This CDR3 is built from 15 residues. The CDR3 DNA sequence: TGCGCCAGCAGGTTACAAGTAGGGGTCCAAGAGACCCAGTACTTC. It encodes CASRLQVGVQETQYF.

This clonotype was picked up a small number of times. This sequence joins TRBV10-3 and TRBJ1-2; 7 bases fit TRBD1. Germline trimming cut 10 bases from V and 7 bases from J; bases unmatched to any gene: 15. Germline V CDR1 and CDR2: ENHRY, SYGVKD. The CDR3 length is 14 residues. For the CDR3, the DNA is TGTGCCACATGGGGAGGGACAGCAACGTTTGGCTACACCTTC. Residues: CATWGGTATFGYTF.

This clonotype was found a few times. This chain links TRBV27 with TRBJ2-1; perhaps TRBD1 as D (6 bases). The CDR3 consists of 13 residues. Trimming shortened V by 5 bases and J by 7 bases, and 12 bases separated the two germline ends. Germline CDR1 reads MNHEY; CDR2 reads SMNVEV (reference sequence). CDR3: CASSVLQGNEQFF. For the CDR3, the DNA is TGTGCCAGCAGTGTCCTACAGGGAAATGAGCAGTTCTTC.

The V gene is TRBV20-1, the J gene TRBJ2-2; 12 nucleotides match TRBD1. V dropped 6 bases and J dropped 3; count of bases not matched to a gene: 8. Per the germline V gene, CDR1 is DFQATT and CDR2 is SNEGSKA (reference sequence). The CDR3 has 16 residues. CDR3 sequence: CSARPGTGGYTGELFF. The CDR3 DNA reads TGCAGTGCCCGACCTGGGACAGGGGGCTACACCGGGGAGCTGTTTTTT.

The chain carries TRBV25-1 and TRBJ2-7; D is possibly TRBD2 (7 bases). Germline V lookup: CDR1 MGHDK, CDR2 SYGVNS. The CDR3 is 15 amino acids. The V and J ends lost 2 bases and 2 bases respectively, with 13 bases between them. CDR3 in DNA: TGTGCCAGCAGTGAAAGGGGGGGGCGAACCTACGAGCAGTACTTC. Amino acid sequence: CASSERGGRTYEQYF.

The chain is built from TRBV10-3 and TRBJ1-2, with D perhaps matching TRBD1 (5 bases). This CDR3 spans 14 amino acids. CDR1 and CDR2 (germline): ENHRY, SYGVKD. The V and J ends lost 6 bases and 0 bases respectively, with 11 bases between them. CDR3 amino acids: CAISQRGANYGYTF. DNA for the CDR3: TGTGCCATCAGCCAAAGGGGCGCTAACTATGGCTACACCTTC.

The chain combines TRBV2 with TRBJ2-7, with TRBD1 matching over 7 bases. Germline V gene lookup returns CDR1 SNHLY and CDR2 FYNNEI. Trimming cost V 6 bases and J 3 bases; bases outside gene matches: 5. The CDR3 consists of 13 residues. CDR3 in amino acids: CASRGDSDYEQYF. In nucleotides, the CDR3 is TGTGCCAGCAGAGGGGACAGCGACTACGAGCAGTACTTC.

This rearrangement joins TRBV15 to TRBJ2-3; D possibly corresponds to TRBD1 (5 bases). CDR1 and CDR2 from the germline V gene are LNHNV and YYDKDF (reference sequence). The CDR3 loop spans 14 amino acids. Trimming took off 1 base at V and 2 bases at J, with 7 bases between the two ends. DNA for the CDR3: TGTGCCACCAGCAGAGCCAGGGCCACAGATACGCAGTATTTT. It specifies CATSRARATDTQYF.

This chain uses TRBV20-1 with TRBJ2-5, with 8 bases identical to TRBD2. V shed 1 base, J shed 5 bases, and the junction held 12 bases outside the gene matches. Germline V gene lookup returns CDR1 DFQATT and CDR2 SNEGSKA (reference sequence). CDR3 length: 16 amino acids. The CDR3 spells CSARAPRGGLSETQYF. CDR3 bases: TGCAGTGCTAGAGCTCCACGGGGGGGCCTCTCTGAGACCCAGTACTTC.

A single count supports this clonotype. A clone one base away is much larger, so this may be a read error. This chain joins TRBV21-1 and TRBJ1-2; whether TRBD1, the table's D call, matches the DNA was not checked. TRBV21-1 has pseudogene status. CDR3 length equals 11 residues. The CDR3 loop reads CASVNRASYTF. For the CDR3, the DNA is TGTGCCAGCGTTAACAGGGCGAGCTACACCTTC.

This clonotype was counted between two and nine times. The chain employs TRBV7-2 and TRBJ2-7; possibly TRBD1 for D (6 bases). The CDR3 sequence is 15 residues long. V was cut by 5 bases and J by 0 bases, with 14 bases left in between. CDR1 and CDR2 from the germline V gene are SGHTA and FQGNSA. CDR3 region: CASSPRDTTSYEQYF. CDR3 coding DNA: TGTGCCAGCAGCCCTCGGGACACCACCTCCTACGAGCAGTACTTC.

This clonotype was seen at least ten times. The chain is built from TRBV7-2 and TRBJ2-1; D may be TRBD2 (5 bases). CDR3 length: 15 residues. The ends were cut back, 5 bases at V and 0 bases at J, with 11 bases in the middle. Germline loops: CDR1 SGHTA, CDR2 FQGNSA. CDR3 DNA: TGTGCCAGCAGCCAAGATCGGGGCTCCTACAATGAGCAGTTCTTC. This gives the protein CASSQDRGSYNEQFF.

This chain uses TRBV15 with TRBJ2-5; D is possibly TRBD2 (6 bases). V was clipped by 4 bases and J by 4 bases, with 10 bases between them. CDR1 LNHNV and CDR2 YYDKDF come from the germline V gene (reference sequence). This CDR3 spans 13 amino acids. The CDR3 region has the DNA TGTGCCACCAGCACCCACGGGGGAGAGACCCAGTACTTC. It translates to CATSTHGGETQYF.

Turning to this clonotype: At one boundary the junction diverges from the germline segment, which might be a read error. V gene TRBV10-3 combines with J gene TRBJ2-3, with 9 bases lining up with TRBD1. Per germline, CDR1 ENHRY and CDR2 SYGVKD. This CDR3 has 16 residues. In DNA, the CDR3 is TGTGCCATCAGTGTGTCGGGGACAGGGATCACAGGTACGCAGTATTTT. It specifies CAISVSGTGITGTQYF.

This clonotype has a handful of counts. The gene calls are TRBV7-8 and TRBJ1-5, with D perhaps TRBD1 (6 bases). V dropped 0 bases and J dropped 1 base, with 13 bases sitting between them. CDR3 length: 17 amino acids. Germline CDR1 and CDR2: SGHVS and FQNEAQ. The CDR3 sequence is CASSLATGTRSNQPQHF. CDR3 bases: TGTGCCAGCAGCTTAGCTACAGGGACCAGAAGCAATCAGCCCCAGCATTTT.

This clonotype came up a few times. The chain combines TRBV20-1 with TRBJ2-3, with D unclear. Trimming took off 6 bases at V and 3 bases at J, with 16 bases between the two ends. Germline loops: CDR1 DFQATT, CDR2 SNEGSKA (reference sequence). There are 14 residues in the CDR3. The CDR3 DNA is TGCAGTGCCCAGACTGAATTTTCGACAGATACGCAGTATTTT. Its translation: CSAQTEFSTDTQYF.

Concerning this clonotype: This may be a read error, as it is one base from a much larger clone. This chain links TRBV5-1 with TRBJ1-1; D call uncertain. Trimming cost V 7 bases and J 1 base, with 17 bases left between them. Germline V CDR1 and CDR2: SGHRS, YFSETQ. CDR3 length: 15 residues. CDR3 sequence (DNA): TGCGCCAGCGGCATCGGACCGCGCGAGAACACTGAAGCTTTCTTT. It is translated as CASGIGPRENTEAFF.

The V gene is TRBV18, the J gene TRBJ2-5, with D uncertain. There are 15 residues in the CDR3. Germline loops: CDR1 KGHSH, CDR2 LQKENI. The ends were cut back, 3 bases at V and 11 bases at J, with 22 bases in the middle. The CDR3 region has the DNA TGTGCCAGCTCACCTAAGGTCTTGGGTTTTGATGAGCAGTACTTC. Translating gives CASSPKVLGFDEQYF.

This chain joins TRBV20-1 and TRBJ2-7; 8 bases map to TRBD1. With 4 bases clipped from V and 7 bases from J, the junction kept 9 bases outside the gene matches. The CDR3 runs 13 residues. The germline CDR1 and CDR2 sequences are DFQATT and SNEGSKA (reference sequence). CDR3 amino acids: CSAKVQGAQEQYF. In DNA, the CDR3 is TGCAGTGCTAAGGTCCAGGGGGCTCAGGAGCAGTACTTC.

Worth noting for this clonotype: The junction departs from the called germline gene at one end, perhaps through a read error. The chain links TRBV4-3 to TRBJ1-2; 9 positions match TRBD1. Germline V CDR1 and CDR2: LGHNA, YSLEER. This CDR3 has 18 amino acids. The CDR3 protein is CASSQVLRGTGSNYGYTF. The CDR3 bases are TGCGCCAGTAGCCAAGTACTTAGGGGGACAGGGTCTAACTATGGCTACACCTTC.

Only a few counts were recorded for this clonotype. This sequence joins TRBV29-1 and TRBJ2-3, with 9 bases lining up with TRBD2. With V trimmed by 5 bases and J by 1 base, 4 bases remained unmatched. This CDR3 has 14 amino acids. The germline V gene has CDR1 SQVTM and CDR2 ANQGSEA. CDR3 bases: TGCAGCGTTTCCTCTAGCGGGGGCACAGATACGCAGTATTTT. This codes for CSVSSSGGTDTQYF.

The chain links TRBV7-2 to TRBJ1-5, with no clear D. The germline V gene encodes CDR1 SGHTA and CDR2 FQGNSA. The length of the CDR3 is 15 residues. V was pared by 0 bases and J by 0 bases, with 6 bases between. This chain's CDR3 is CASSLAGHSNQPQHF. Written as DNA, the CDR3 is TGTGCCAGCAGCTTAGCTGGGCATAGCAATCAGCCCCAGCATTTT.

The V and J genes are TRBV3-1 and TRBJ1-2; tentatively, D is TRBD1 (5 bases). The V gene's germline CDR1 is LGHDT and CDR2 YNNKEL (reference sequence). The length of the CDR3 is 12 residues. V was shortened by 4 bases and J by 4 bases, with 7 bases between the two germline ends. The CDR3, as DNA: TGTGCCAGCAGCCGGGGACTCTATGGCTACACCTTC. Its protein is CASSRGLYGYTF.

The chain has TRBV5-1 and TRBJ2-1, with D maybe TRBD2 (7 bases). Trimming removed 5 bases at V and 8 bases at J, with 11 bases between. The CDR3 is made up of 12 amino acids. Per germline, CDR1 SGHRS and CDR2 YFSETQ. The CDR3 DNA reads TGCGCCAGCAGAGGGGGGGCCTATGAGCAGTTCTTC. This translates into CASRGGAYEQFF.

V and J are TRBV29-1 and TRBJ2-4; D unresolved. V was pared by 4 bases and J by 0 bases, with 7 bases between. CDR1 and CDR2 (germline): SQVTM, ANQGSEA. The CDR3 loop spans 13 amino acids. CDR3 in amino acids: CSVVTLAKNIQYF. The CDR3 DNA sequence: TGCAGCGTTGTAACATTAGCCAAAAACATTCAGTACTTC.

This clonotype was seen a single time. The V call is TRBV11-2, the J call TRBJ2-2, with a possible D match to TRBD2 (6 bases). The germline gives CDR1 SGHAT, CDR2 FQNNGV. CDR3 size: 18 residues. V was pared by 1 base and J by 2 bases, with 17 bases between. For the CDR3, the DNA is TGTGCCAGCAGCTTAGCCGGGGGTGGAGCGGGCAACACCGGGGAGCTGTTTTTT. This gives the protein CASSLAGGGAGNTGELFF.

Note on this clonotype: At one boundary the junction diverges from the germline segment, which might be a read error. The chain uses TRBV12-3 or TRBV12-4 and TRBJ2-6; D might be TRBD1 (5 bases). CDR3 size: 14 residues. CDR3 in amino acids: CATGIPSGANILTF. In nucleotides, the CDR3 is TGTGCCACCGGTATCCCCTCTGGGGCCAACATCCTGACTTTC.